Detailed here is one TCR beta chain. Per germline, CDR1 KGHDR and CDR2 SFDVKD. Deletions cut 2 bases from V and 6 bases from J, with 12 bases between. The CDR3 runs 14 residues. The data originate from a study of CD8 T cells in Susac syndrome. cDNA came from about 0.51 to 1 ug RNA primed by random hexamers. Via MiXCR, TCRdb re-called the immunoSEQ multiplex PCR reads, giving one row per CDR3 protein. The sample has about 180,000 distinct CDR3 sequences, roughly 94% seen once. The V and J genes are TRBV24-1 and TRBJ1-1; D call uncertain. Material for sequencing was CD4+ T cells from PBMCs. The clonotype originates from a human donor with Susac syndrome. This CDR3 reads CATSDSRRQAEAFF. In DNA, the CDR3 is TGTGCCACCAGTGATTCAAGGAGACAAGCTGAAGCTTTCTTT.